Listed below are T cell receptor beta chains from one sample, sequenced in a study of T cells in localized non-small cell lung cancer. Profiling relied on immunoSEQ multiplex PCR, and the TCRdb table lists in-frame clones only, not all of them. This table holds 20,000 or so clones, less than 95% found once. The sample here was peripheral blood, taken before any cancer treatment. The receptors derive from a woman aged 40 to 75 with stage I lung adenocarcinoma. Each CDR3 is given with its conserved first and last residue. Each record gives: CDR3 protein, CDR3 DNA, V gene, J gene, D gene, clone size. The D gene is left open where the match is weak. A clone size is listed for some rows: how often the clone was seen (once, few, many), or a class if it is expanded.

CDR3aa: CATSLGTGEETQYF
CDR3nt: TGTGCCACCAGCCTTGGGACAGGGGAGGAGACCCAGTACTTC
v_gene: TRBV15
j_gene: TRBJ2-5
d_gene: TRBD1
abundance: few

CDR3aa: CASSQDRWGGFSGNTIYF
CDR3nt: TGCGCCAGCAGCCAAGATCGGTGGGGCGGGTTCTCTGGAAACACCATATATTTT
v_gene: TRBV4-3
j_gene: TRBJ1-3
d_gene: NA
abundance: NA

CDR3aa: CASRIGTLQETQYF
CDR3nt: TGTGCCAGCAGGATCGGGACTCTACAAGAGACCCAGTACTTC
v_gene: TRBV6-6
j_gene: TRBJ2-5
d_gene: NA
abundance: NA

CDR3aa: CASSYSTGVGDTIYF
CDR3nt: TGTGCCAGCAGTTACTCGACAGGGGTAGGGGACACCATATATTTT
v_gene: TRBV6-6
j_gene: TRBJ1-3
d_gene: TRBD1
abundance: NA

CDR3aa: CASRDNYGYTF
CDR3nt: TGTGCCAGCAGGGATAACTATGGCTACACCTTC
v_gene: TRBV27
j_gene: TRBJ1-2
d_gene: NA
abundance: NA

CDR3aa: CASTPIGRDPYNEQFF
CDR3nt: TGTGCCAGTACCCCCATAGGGCGGGACCCCTACAATGAGCAGTTCTTC
v_gene: TRBV19
j_gene: TRBJ2-1
d_gene: NA
abundance: few

CDR3aa: CASSWNSGGTGELFF
CDR3nt: TGTGCCAGCAGTTGGAATAGCGGGGGCACCGGGGAGCTGTTTTTT
v_gene: TRBV28
j_gene: TRBJ2-2
d_gene: TRBD2
abundance: NA

CDR3aa: CASSSSQGALTYEQYF
CDR3nt: TGTGCCAGCAGTTCCTCACAGGGCGCCCTAACCTACGAGCAGTACTTC
v_gene: TRBV27
j_gene: TRBJ2-7
d_gene: NA
abundance: NA

CDR3aa: CSAAPGNNEQFF
CDR3nt: TGCAGCGCAGCGCCAGGGAACAATGAGCAGTTCTTC
v_gene: TRBV29-1
j_gene: TRBJ2-1
d_gene: NA
abundance: medium-sized

CDR3aa: CASSGRGSRGTDTQYF
CDR3nt: TGTGCCAGCAGTGGCAGGGGAAGTCGGGGCACAGATACGCAGTATTTT
v_gene: TRBV6-1
j_gene: TRBJ2-3
d_gene: NA
abundance: NA

CDR3aa: CASSFSGANQPQHF
CDR3nt: TGTGCCAGCAGTTTCAGCGGCGCCAATCAGCCCCAGCATTTT
v_gene: TRBV28
j_gene: TRBJ1-5
d_gene: NA
abundance: NA

CDR3aa: CASSLGRSGRSETQYF
CDR3nt: TGTGCCAGCAGCTTAGGGCGTAGCGGGAGGTCAGAGACCCAGTACTTC
v_gene: TRBV7-2
j_gene: TRBJ2-5
d_gene: TRBD2
abundance: NA

CDR3aa: CASRTVAFGDTQYF
CDR3nt: TGTGCCAGCAGGACCGTCGCCTTCGGGGATACGCAGTATTTT
v_gene: TRBV6-1
j_gene: TRBJ2-3
d_gene: NA
abundance: NA

CDR3aa: CATSADRANYGYTF
CDR3nt: TGTGCCACCAGCGCAGACAGGGCTAACTATGGCTACACCTTC
v_gene: TRBV15
j_gene: TRBJ1-2
d_gene: TRBD1
abundance: NA

CDR3aa: CASSLTQGASGTEAFF
CDR3nt: TGTGCCAGCAGCTTAACTCAGGGGGCGAGTGGCACTGAAGCTTTCTTT
v_gene: TRBV7-9
j_gene: TRBJ1-1
d_gene: TRBD1
abundance: NA

CDR3aa: CASRAKTPGANVLTF
CDR3nt: TGTGCCAGCAGGGCCAAGACTCCTGGGGCCAACGTCCTGACTTTC
v_gene: TRBV6-4
j_gene: TRBJ2-6
d_gene: NA
abundance: NA

CDR3aa: CASSEMGSDTEAFF
CDR3nt: TGCGCCAGCAGTGAAATGGGTTCGGACACTGAAGCTTTCTTT
v_gene: TRBV5-1
j_gene: TRBJ1-1
d_gene: NA
abundance: few

CDR3aa: CASSYRGRLSEQFF
CDR3nt: TGTGCCAGCAGCTACAGGGGGAGGTTGAGTGAGCAGTTCTTC
v_gene: TRBV5-4
j_gene: TRBJ2-1
d_gene: TRBD1
abundance: NA

CDR3aa: CASSLVSWNTGELFF
CDR3nt: TGTGCCAGCAGCTTAGTCTCCTGGAACACCGGGGAGCTGTTTTTT
v_gene: TRBV7-8
j_gene: TRBJ2-2
d_gene: NA
abundance: NA

CDR3aa: CASSLDVGTNTEAFF
CDR3nt: TGTGCCAGCAGCTTGGATGTGGGGACGAACACTGAAGCTTTCTTT
v_gene: TRBV5-6
j_gene: TRBJ1-1
d_gene: NA
abundance: once

CDR3aa: CASSILGRRNTIYF
CDR3nt: TGTGCCAGTAGTATATTAGGCAGACGAAACACCATATATTTT
v_gene: TRBV19
j_gene: TRBJ1-3
d_gene: NA
abundance: NA

CDR3aa: CASYGLAGVPGELFF
CDR3nt: TGTGCCTCCTACGGACTAGCGGGAGTACCCGGGGAGCTGTTTTTT
v_gene: TRBV6-6
j_gene: TRBJ2-2
d_gene: TRBD2
abundance: NA

CDR3aa: CASSSLIYGYTF
CDR3nt: TGTGCCAGTAGCTCACTCATCTATGGCTACACCTTC
v_gene: TRBV19
j_gene: TRBJ1-2
d_gene: NA
abundance: NA

CDR3aa: CASSNSTAGLVYNEQFF
CDR3nt: TGTGCCAGCAGCAATTCCACGGCGGGACTAGTCTACAATGAGCAGTTCTTC
v_gene: TRBV21-1
j_gene: TRBJ2-1
d_gene: NA
abundance: NA

CDR3aa: CASSLISGGRIYETQYF
CDR3nt: TGTGCCAGCAGTTTAATCTCTGGCGGGAGGATTTATGAGACCCAGTACTTC
v_gene: TRBV28
j_gene: TRBJ2-5
d_gene: TRBD2
abundance: NA

CDR3aa: CASSLGGEQFF
CDR3nt: TGTGCCAGCAGTTTGGGCGGAGAGCAGTTCTTC
v_gene: TRBV28
j_gene: TRBJ2-1
d_gene: NA
abundance: NA

CDR3aa: CASSQDRGRVGNEQFF
CDR3nt: TGCGCCAGCAGCCAAGACCGGGGGAGGGTGGGCAATGAGCAGTTCTTC
v_gene: TRBV4-3
j_gene: TRBJ2-1
d_gene: TRBD2
abundance: NA

CDR3aa: CASSLFYAEAFF
CDR3nt: TGTGCCAGCAGCTTATTTTACGCTGAAGCTTTCTTT
v_gene: TRBV7-9
j_gene: TRBJ1-1
d_gene: NA
abundance: NA

CDR3aa: CAISDKGGTDNEQFF
CDR3nt: TGTGCCATCAGTGATAAGGGCGGGACCGACAATGAGCAGTTCTTC
v_gene: TRBV10-3
j_gene: TRBJ2-1
d_gene: NA
abundance: NA

CDR3aa: CASSTWTSGRNEQYF
CDR3nt: TGTGCCAGCAGTACGTGGACTAGCGGGAGAAACGAGCAGTACTTC
v_gene: TRBV28
j_gene: TRBJ2-7
d_gene: TRBD2
abundance: NA

CDR3aa: CSVGGQQETQYF
CDR3nt: TGCAGCGTGGGGGGGCAGCAAGAGACCCAGTACTTC
v_gene: TRBV29-1
j_gene: TRBJ2-5
d_gene: NA
abundance: once

CDR3aa: CACTRQGRSSPLHF
CDR3nt: TGTGCCTGTACAAGGCAGGGCCGGAGTTCACCCCTCCACTTT
v_gene: TRBV30
j_gene: TRBJ1-6
d_gene: NA
abundance: NA

CDR3aa: CASSPEVGPLNTGELFF
CDR3nt: TGTGCCAGCTCACCCGAAGTAGGACCGCTGAACACCGGGGAGCTGTTTTTT
v_gene: TRBV18
j_gene: TRBJ2-2
d_gene: NA
abundance: NA

CDR3aa: CASSLDDQPQHF
CDR3nt: TGTGCCAGCAGCTTGGATGATCAGCCCCAGCATTTT
v_gene: TRBV5-4
j_gene: TRBJ1-5
d_gene: NA
abundance: NA

CDR3aa: CASTLDRGRQPQHF
CDR3nt: TGTGCCAGCACCCTGGACAGGGGACGGCAGCCCCAGCATTTT
v_gene: TRBV2
j_gene: TRBJ1-5
d_gene: TRBD1
abundance: NA

CDR3aa: CASSPGQNTEAFF
CDR3nt: TGTGCCAGCTCACCGGGTCAGAACACTGAAGCTTTCTTT
v_gene: TRBV18
j_gene: TRBJ1-1
d_gene: NA
abundance: NA

CDR3aa: CASSLYSRTEAFF
CDR3nt: TGTGCCAGCAGTTTATACTCTAGGACTGAAGCTTTCTTT
v_gene: TRBV27
j_gene: TRBJ1-1
d_gene: NA
abundance: NA

CDR3aa: CATGTSGRATNEQFF
CDR3nt: TGTGCCACCGGTACTAGCGGGAGGGCCACAAATGAGCAGTTCTTC
v_gene: TRBV15
j_gene: TRBJ2-1
d_gene: TRBD2
abundance: NA

CDR3aa: CASSSPGAWDNEQFF
CDR3nt: TGTGCCAGCAGCTCACCGGGGGCATGGGACAATGAGCAGTTCTTC
v_gene: TRBV7-9
j_gene: TRBJ2-1
d_gene: NA
abundance: few

CDR3aa: CASIERVGSYNEQFF
CDR3nt: TGTGCCAGCATAGAGCGGGTGGGCTCCTACAATGAGCAGTTCTTC
v_gene: TRBV27
j_gene: TRBJ2-1
d_gene: NA
abundance: once

CDR3aa: CASSEETTGAYEQYF
CDR3nt: TGTGCCAGCAGTGAAGAAACAACAGGAGCCTACGAGCAGTACTTC
v_gene: TRBV6-1
j_gene: TRBJ2-7
d_gene: NA
abundance: NA

CDR3aa: CASSQEVASDTQYF
CDR3nt: TGCGCCAGCAGCCAAGAAGTAGCGTCAGATACGCAGTATTTT
v_gene: TRBV4-1
j_gene: TRBJ2-3
d_gene: NA
abundance: once

CDR3aa: CSAGAGERYTF
CDR3nt: TGCAGTGCGGGGGCGGGGGAACGCTACACCTTC
v_gene: TRBV20-1
j_gene: TRBJ1-2
d_gene: NA
abundance: NA